This record looks at one TCR beta chain sequence and its context. This clone was seen a few times. There is no known antigen for this receptor. No base quality information exists; no much larger clone differs at one position. The immunoSEQ Assay was used to sequence TCRbeta CDR3 regions. After extraction, genomic DNA underwent amplification by bias-controlled multiplex PCR, followed by high-throughput sequencing. Turning to the authors' computational methods: To quantify the absolute abundance of every unique TCRbeta CDR3 region, sequences were collapsed and filtered. Usable DNA was measured by amplifying reference genes present in all nucleated cells, and TCRbeta template counts were normalized to that usable DNA to estimate T cell fraction. Repertoire TCRs were annotated as SARS-CoV-2-specific by exact matching of V gene, CDR3 amino acid sequence and J gene to a known reactive TCR set. MIRA supplied the reference SARS-CoV-2 TCR set, which was filtered for enrichment in COVID-19-positive ImmuneCODE repertoires so that public or cross-reactive TCRs were removed. Based on the MIRA antigens, annotated TCRs were further analysed at the level of specific ORF or position within ORF. Breadth was defined as annotated unique rearrangements over total unique productive rearrangements; depth was the summed frequency of those rearrangements. Two-sided Wilcoxon rank-sum tests were used to compare TCR breadth between groups. The source is immuneACCESS, and TCRdb retained only in-frame sequences with V and J called. Part of the clones is not carried over; for the studies checked, unresolved V genes explain less than half of this, and the remainder is unexplained. That table supplies the V and J calls and clone size; D and trimming were determined from the DNA. This sample gives around 400,000 clones in total; 75% to 95% of them show up just once. 10% to 15% of the sample is taken by the ten largest.

This record belongs to a study of Ad26.COV2.S vaccination and SARS-CoV-2 variants (dated by TCRdb to 2020 to 2022). Background on the whole study: Vaccine-arm donors came from COV1001, a multicentre, randomized, double-blind, placebo-controlled phase I-IIa trial of Ad26.COV2.S in healthy adults. Blinding of investigators to trial group allocation was maintained during experiments and outcome assessment. Participants in the trial were split at random into five groups of five each, receiving low-dose or high-dose Ad26.COV2.S once or twice, or else placebo on both occasions. Ad26.COV2.S was administered intramuscularly at a dose of 5x10^10 or 1x10^11 viral particles, either as one shot or as two shots given 56 days apart. A total of roughly 30 samples were included in the TCR-sequenced set, comprising roughly 19 Ad26.COV2.S vaccine recipients, 5 placebo recipients and 8 SARS-CoV-2 convalescent individuals. TCRbeta repertoire sequencing served as the tool for gauging how specific and how broad the SARS-CoV-2-reactive T cell receptors were following Ad26.COV2.S vaccination.

Findings and caveats that apply to the study as a whole: The study was not powered to compare responses between vaccine doses or regimens. The authors noted that total T cell responses may have been underestimated by the TCR breadth and depth analyses. Non-spike TCR breadth was comparable between vaccine and placebo recipients, consistent with the vaccine containing only spike. Spike-specific TCR breadth was higher in Ad26.COV2.S recipients than in placebo recipients (P = 0.0014). After vaccination, spike-specific CD8+ and CD4+ T cell responses were reported to show substantial breadth.

Relative to germline, V is missing 8 bases and J is missing 3 bases, with 2 bases of the junction outside any gene match. Reading from cysteine to phenylalanine, the CDR3 counts 12 amino acids. The only DNA kept is the CDR3, 36 bases in frame from the first base. Reading the germline V gene (reference sequence) gives CDR1 SEHNR and CDR2 FQNEAQ. Explained via the paper, the treatment or condition label denotes: roughly 19 received Ad26.COV2.S at low or high dose, single or two shots; roughly 5 received placebo; per-sample allocation not given. Repertoires of vaccine and placebo recipients were sequenced from samples collected on day 63 after the first injection. Cohort 1b enrolled 25 adults aged 18-55 years at a single site in Boston, USA, between 29 July and 7 August 2020. Ad26.COV2.S was a replication-incompetent adenovirus type 26 vector that expressed a prefusion-stabilized SARS-CoV-2 spike protein derived from the original Wuhan strain.

This receptor was taken from a person between 18 and 60 years old who received the Ad26.COV2.S COVID-19 vaccine or a placebo. This sequence uses TRBV7-9 and TRBJ1-2; 8 central nucleotides agree with TRBD1. The sequences come from peripheral blood, collected in a trial of Ad26.COV2.S vaccine versus placebo. The CDR3 has the sequence CASQGADYGYTF. The base sequence is TGTGCCAGCCAGGGGGCCGACTATGGCTACACCTTC.